This entry lists 32 T cell receptor beta chains sequenced from one sample in a study of neurological immune-mediated disorders (dated by TCRdb to the late 2010s). Libraries were made using 5' RACE. The sequencer listed for this sample is Illumina HiSeq 2500. TCRdb passed the public sequencing reads through fastp at Q25 and MiXCR, retaining productive beta sequences. Records with the same CDR3 protein are collapsed into one entry carrying the most frequent genes and DNA. In this sample the table shows tens of thousands of distinct CDR3 sequences, about 4% of which occur a single time. In total, the top ten clones hold under 2.5% of the sample. Specimen: PBMCs. Receptors were obtained from a woman in her forties or fifties with multiple sclerosis.

This chain connects TRBV6-2 or TRBV6-3 to TRBJ2-1, with 9 positions matching TRBD2. Per the germline V gene, CDR1 is MNHEY and CDR2 is SVGEGT. CDR3 size: 17 residues. V shed 0 bases, J shed 4 bases, and the junction held 7 bases outside the gene matches. The CDR3 here is CASSYSPPSGIYNEQFF. In DNA form, the CDR3 reads TGTGCCAGCAGTTACTCTCCCCCTAGCGGGATATACAATGAGCAGTTCTTC.

This clonotype was counted many times. The CDR3: CSARDRGQVPLTGGYTF. The CDR3 coding sequence is TGCAGTGCTAGAGACCGCGGACAGGTCCCGCTTACGGGAGGCTACACCTTC. This chain links TRBV20-1 with TRBJ1-2, with 7 positions matching TRBD1. The CDR3 is made up of 17 amino acids. V gave up 0 bases and J gave up 8 bases; unmatched junction bases: 18. Germline assignment: CDR1 DFQATT and CDR2 SNEGSKA (reference sequence).

As regards this clonotype: This may come from a read error, since a much larger clone is one base off. This chain uses TRBV7-9 with TRBJ2-5; D may be TRBD2 (6 bases). Germline loops: CDR1 SEHNR, CDR2 FQNEAQ (reference sequence). V lost 7 bases and J 3 bases, leaving 15 bases between the germline ends. CDR3 length: 14 residues. The CDR3, as DNA: TGTGCCAGCATGCTTGCGGGACGGAAAGAGACCCAGTACTTC. Amino acid sequence: CASMLAGRKETQYF.

In this sample, this clonotype turned up many times. For the CDR3, the DNA is TGTGCCAGCAGCGCGCAACCTCCCGGGGCCCTCCACTTT. This gives the protein CASSAQPPGALHF. This sequence joins TRBV9 and TRBJ1-6, with unresolved D. Trimming left V 3 bases short and J 14 bases short, with 15 bases between. This CDR3 contains 13 residues. Germline-derived CDR1 and CDR2 are SGDLS and YYNGEE.

The sample holds many counts of this clonotype. The chain is built from TRBV10-3 and TRBJ2-3; D is unresolved. Germline CDR1 is ENHRY and CDR2 is SYGVKD. The V end was cut by 0 bases, the J end by 6 bases, with 10 bases between. This CDR3 is 14 amino acids long. The CDR3 is CAISESSGFDTQYF. CDR3 sequence (DNA): TGTGCCATCAGTGAGTCGTCGGGTTTTGATACGCAGTATTTT.

This clonotype was seen ten or more times. The chain uses TRBV6-5 and TRBJ2-2, with D perhaps TRBD1 (6 bases). CDR3 length: 14 amino acids. The germline V and J ends were trimmed by 5 bases and 3 bases, with 10 bases remaining between them. CDR1 and CDR2 (germline): MNHEY, SVGAGI. The CDR3 nucleotides are TGTGCCAGCAGTGAACAGGGTTACACCGGGGAGCTGTTTTTT. The encoded protein is CASSEQGYTGELFF.

This clonotype was counted many times. The junction departs from germline at one end; a sequencing error may be responsible. This chain uses TRBV5-1 with TRBJ1-5, with 8 positions matching TRBD1. From germline, CDR1 is SGHRS and CDR2 YFSETQ. This CDR3 spans 15 amino acids. CDR3 amino acids: CASSLGSGGNQPQNF. For the CDR3, the DNA is TGCGCCAGCAGCTTAGGGTCAGGGGGCAATCAGCCCCAGAATTTT. Variable domain in full (rest from reference TRBV5-1 and TRBJ1-5): KAGVTQTPRYLIKTRGQQVTLSCSPISGHRSVSWYQQTPGQGLQFLFEYFSETQRNKGNFPGRFSGRQFSNSRSEMNVSTLELGDSALYLCASSLGSGGNQPQNFGDGTRLSIL.

This clonotype appeared many times. The CDR3 region is CSASSRPGREQFF. The CDR3 DNA follows: TGCAGTGCTAGTTCCCGTCCTGGGCGTGAGCAGTTCTTC. J is TRBJ2-1 and V is TRBV20-1; D not resolved. The V and J ends lost 3 bases and 9 bases respectively, with 15 bases between them. The CDR3 runs 13 residues. Germline CDR1 is DFQATT and CDR2 is SNEGSKA (reference sequence).

The rearrangement links TRBV19 to TRBJ1-2; 8 bases match TRBD1. The germline gives CDR1 LNHDA, CDR2 SQIVND (reference sequence). There are 14 residues in the CDR3. V trimming: 5 bases; J trimming: 1 base; junction bases outside the gene matches: 3. The CDR3 here is CASSPTGGNYGYTF. The CDR3 DNA reads as TGTGCCAGTAGTCCTACAGGGGGTAACTATGGCTACACCTTC.

This clonotype came up a few times. The chain is built from TRBV25-1 and TRBJ2-5; D not certain. The CDR3 loop spans 14 amino acids. Germline V gene sequence: CDR1 MGHDK, CDR2 SYGVNS. V gave up 3 bases and J gave up 7 bases, with 15 bases separating them. The CDR3 is CASSDLSYPGTQYF. In DNA form, the CDR3 reads TGTGCCAGCAGTGACCTCAGCTACCCCGGGACCCAGTACTTC.

This clonotype was seen repeatedly, ten times or more. The chain is built from TRBV9 and TRBJ2-1, with a possible D match to TRBD1 (5 bases). Trimming removed 4 bases at V and 9 bases at J, with 14 bases between. The germline V gene has CDR1 SGDLS and CDR2 YYNGEE. The CDR3 is made up of 13 amino acids. The DNA for the CDR3 is TGTGCCAGCAGCCCTGCCCTAGGGGCTGAGCAGTTCTTC. Translation gives CASSPALGAEQFF.

The chain uses TRBV19 and TRBJ2-1; TRBD2 is a possible D gene (6 bases). Trimming left V 8 bases short and J 3 bases short, with 14 bases between. Germline CDR1 LNHDA, CDR2 SQIVND (reference sequence). This CDR3 is built from 14 residues. In DNA, the CDR3 is TGTGCCAGTTCCGACGGGAGCTTCTACAATGAGCAGTTCTTC. Translation: CASSDGSFYNEQFF.

This clonotype showed up many times. The gene calls are TRBV6-1 and TRBJ1-6; weak D call: TRBD1 (6 bases). The CDR3 runs to 15 residues. The ends were cut back, 7 bases at V and 9 bases at J, with 19 bases in the middle. Per germline, CDR1 MNHNS and CDR2 SASEGT. CDR3 nucleotide sequence: TGTGCCAGCATTGACGGACAGTTCCTGGGTTCACCCCTCCACTTT. This translates into CASIDGQFLGSPLHF.

This clonotype has a count of ten or more. The J gene is TRBJ2-3, the V gene TRBV9; 8 nucleotides agree with TRBD2. V shed 4 bases, J shed 0 bases, and the junction held 4 bases outside the gene matches. From germline, CDR1 is SGDLS and CDR2 YYNGEE. This CDR3 has 15 residues. CDR3 in DNA: TGTGCCAGCAGCCCCCGGGAGGGAAGCACAGATACGCAGTATTTT. Translating gives CASSPREGSTDTQYF. The full variable domain, rest sourced from reference TRBV9 and TRBJ2-3, is DSGVTQTPKHLITATGQRVTLRCSPRSGDLSVYWYQQSLDQGLQFLIQYYNGEERAKGNILERFSAQQFPDLHSELNLSSLELGDSALYFCASSPREGSTDTQYFGPGTRLTVL.

This clonotype was detected ten times or more. V is TRBV12-3 or TRBV12-4 and J is TRBJ2-4; D might be TRBD1 (5 bases). The V end lost 5 bases, the J end lost 7 bases, and 15 bases lay between the germline ends. This CDR3 contains 14 residues. As DNA, the CDR3 is TGTGCCAGCAGTCTTCTCAGGGTGGGGAACATTCAGTACTTC. Amino acid sequence: CASSLLRVGNIQYF.

This clonotype was seen at least ten times. The CDR3 bases are TGCGCCAGCAGCTCCCCCGGGACTAGCGGGGCCCGTTTTGAGCAGTACTTC. Its translation: CASSSPGTSGARFEQYF. This rearrangement joins TRBV5-1 to TRBJ2-7; 13 bases line up with TRBD2. This CDR3 spans 17 amino acids. Germline V gene sequence: CDR1 SGHRS, CDR2 YFSETQ. J lost 7 bases, V lost 3 bases, and 13 bases had no gene match.

This clonotype occurred a few times. The chain links TRBV12-3 or TRBV12-4 to TRBJ2-2; TRBD1 aligns across 11 bases. This CDR3 spans 18 amino acids. J lost 0 bases, V lost 5 bases, and 8 bases had no gene match. The CDR3 sequence is CASSGLGQGASNTGELFF. For the CDR3, the DNA is TGTGCCAGCAGTGGCCTTGGACAGGGGGCTTCGAACACCGGGGAGCTGTTTTTT.

The sample holds many counts of this clonotype. CDR3 residues: CASNQDASTDTQYF. The CDR3, as DNA: TGTGCCAGCAACCAGGACGCTAGCACAGATACGCAGTATTTT. The rearrangement joins TRBV5-6 to TRBJ2-3; no clear D. The germline V gene encodes CDR1 SGHDT and CDR2 YYEEEE. CDR3 length: 14 residues. V lost 6 bases to trimming and J lost 0 bases, with 11 bases between them.

The V and J genes are TRBV12-3 or TRBV12-4 and TRBJ1-4; tentative D call: TRBD1 (5 bases). This CDR3 contains 13 residues. Trimming shortened V by 8 bases and J by 5 bases, and 12 bases separated the two germline ends. The CDR3: CASAGRWNEKLFF. In DNA form, the CDR3 reads TGTGCCAGCGCGGGACGGTGGAATGAAAAACTGTTTTTT.

This clonotype has a count of ten or more. An end of the junction does not agree with germline; a read error may underlie this. The chain recombines TRBV9 with TRBJ2-1; 8 nucleotides agree with TRBD2. Germline V gives CDR1 SGDLS, CDR2 YYNGEE. CDR3 length: 14 amino acids. The CDR3 is CASSISGEASPLVF. CDR3 nucleotides: TGTGCCAGCAGCATTAGCGGGGAGGCCTCCCCACTGGTCTTC.

This clonotype was counted at least ten times. This chain links TRBV24-1 with TRBJ2-1; 8 bases align to TRBD2. The V and J ends lost 7 bases and 9 bases, in that order; junction bases with no gene match: 10. The germline V gene has CDR1 KGHDR and CDR2 SFDVKD. The length of the CDR3 is 14 residues. Here the CDR3 DNA reads TGTGCCACCAGCGCCGAGCGGGAGAGGCGTGAGCAGTTCTTC. Translated, it gives CATSAERERREQFF.

This clonotype was seen ten or more times. This chain uses TRBV20-1 with TRBJ1-2, with a possible D match to TRBD1 (5 bases). Trimming removed 5 bases from V and 8 bases from J, with 9 bases in between. This CDR3 is 10 amino acids long. Germline CDR1 and CDR2: DFQATT and SNEGSKA (reference sequence). The CDR3 reads CSAPGGGYTF. CDR3 in DNA: TGCAGTGCTCCCGGGGGAGGCTACACCTTC.

As regards this clonotype: Since no conserved phenylalanine or tryptophan closes the CDR3, a read error is the likely cause. This chain connects TRBV7-9 to TRBJ2-6; 9 nucleotides agree with TRBD1. The CDR3 has 18 residues. The junction had 8 bases not matched to a gene; V was cut back by 5 bases and J by 0 bases. From germline, CDR1 is SEHNR and CDR2 FQNEAQ (reference sequence). In DNA form, the CDR3 reads TGTGCCAGCAGCCCACCGGGACAGGGAAACTCTGGGGCCAACGTCCTGACTAAC. It is translated as CASSPPGQGNSGANVLTN.

This clonotype came up many times. Here the CDR3 reads CASSSEGTGGISEQYF. CDR3 in DNA: TGTGCCAGCAGCTCCGAGGGTACAGGGGGTATCTCCGAGCAGTACTTC. The V and J genes are TRBV4-2 and TRBJ2-7, with TRBD1 matching 8 bases. The CDR3 has 16 amino acids. With 5 bases clipped from V and 6 bases from J, the junction kept 15 bases outside the gene matches. Germline loops: CDR1 LGHNA, CDR2 YNFKEQ.

The chain is built from TRBV5-1 and TRBJ2-7, with unresolved D. The length of the CDR3 is 12 residues. The V gene lost 3 bases and the J gene lost 3 bases, with 7 bases spanning the gap. The germline V gene encodes CDR1 SGHRS and CDR2 YFSETQ. Written as DNA, the CDR3 is TGCGCCAGCAGCTCAAACGGCTACGAGCAGTACTTC. Translated, it gives CASSSNGYEQYF.

This clonotype was detected ten times or more. This chain connects TRBV20-1 to TRBJ2-3; 8 bases fit TRBD2. The CDR3 sequence is 19 residues long. V was clipped by 2 bases and J by 1 base; unmatched bases: 17. Germline lookup yields CDR1 DFQATT and CDR2 SNEGSKA (reference sequence). CDR3 protein: CSARPTGTRDLKGTDTQYF. As DNA, the CDR3 is TGCAGTGCTAGACCTACCGGGACTAGGGATTTAAAGGGCACAGATACGCAGTATTTT.

This clonotype was counted only a few times. DNA for the CDR3: TGTGCCAGCAGCTTTGGGACCCTAAACCAAGAGACCCAGTACTTC. Translating gives CASSFGTLNQETQYF. The chain links TRBV11-2 to TRBJ2-5; D may match TRBD1 or TRBD2 (5 bases each). Germline assignment: CDR1 SGHAT and CDR2 FQNNGV. Trimming removed 3 bases at V and 0 bases at J, with 11 bases between. This CDR3 is built from 15 residues.

The chain joins TRBV20-1 to TRBJ1-5, with a possible D match to TRBD1 (5 bases). The CDR3 extends over 15 amino acids. V shed 0 bases and J shed 7 bases, with 16 bases lying between them. Germline-derived CDR1 and CDR2 are DFQATT and SNEGSKA (reference sequence). This CDR3 reads CSAREAMGVRQPQHF. In DNA, the CDR3 is TGCAGTGCTAGAGAGGCCATGGGGGTACGACAGCCCCAGCATTTT.

This clonotype was observed a handful of times. Since the CDR3 does not end with the conserved phenylalanine or tryptophan, this likely comes from a read error. CDR3 in DNA: TGTGCCAGCAGCTCAACGCACCCCGGACAGGGGGCGAGAGGAAACACCATATATGTT. Amino acids: CASSSTHPGQGARGNTIYV. The chain carries TRBV5-5 and TRBJ1-3; 11 positions match TRBD1. V shed 3 bases and J 4 bases; nucleotides not matched to a gene: 15. This CDR3 comprises 19 residues. In germline, CDR1 is SGHKS, CDR2 YYEKEE (reference sequence).

This clonotype has ten or more counts. This chain joins TRBV7-2 and TRBJ2-7, with TRBD2 identical over 9 bases. V was clipped by 5 bases and J by 3 bases; unmatched bases: 11. Per the germline V gene, CDR1 is SGHTA and CDR2 is FQGNSA. The CDR3 consists of 16 residues. The CDR3 nucleotides are TGTGCCAGCAGCCGTGCTGGCGGGAGGGCCTTCTACGAGCAGTACTTC. It yields the protein CASSRAGGRAFYEQYF.

In this sample, this clonotype turned up a few times. The chain couples TRBV20-1 to TRBJ2-7; D not certain. The V and J ends lost 3 bases and 3 bases respectively, with 12 bases between them. Per germline, CDR1 DFQATT and CDR2 SNEGSKA (reference sequence). The CDR3 is made up of 13 amino acids. The CDR3 loop reads CSASSRLVYEQYF. DNA for the CDR3: TGCAGTGCTAGCTCTAGATTAGTCTACGAGCAGTACTTC.

This clonotype has more than one count but fewer than ten. This chain joins TRBV7-8 and TRBJ1-4; D possibly corresponds to TRBD1 (6 bases). The CDR3 covers 16 residues. Germline assignment: CDR1 SGHVS and CDR2 FQNEAQ. Trimming took off 5 bases at V and 3 bases at J, with 16 bases between the two ends. CDR3 amino acids: CASSPPTGRANEKLFF. The CDR3 DNA follows: TGTGCCAGCAGCCCCCCGACAGGCCGGGCTAATGAAAAACTGTTTTTT. Full variable domain (rest looked up from reference TRBV7-8 and TRBJ1-4): GAGVSQSPRYKVAKRGQDVALRCDPISGHVSLFWYQQALGQGPEFLTYFQNEAQLDKSGLPSDRFFAERPEGSVSTLKIQRTQQEDSAVYLCASSPPTGRANEKLFFGSGTQLSVL.